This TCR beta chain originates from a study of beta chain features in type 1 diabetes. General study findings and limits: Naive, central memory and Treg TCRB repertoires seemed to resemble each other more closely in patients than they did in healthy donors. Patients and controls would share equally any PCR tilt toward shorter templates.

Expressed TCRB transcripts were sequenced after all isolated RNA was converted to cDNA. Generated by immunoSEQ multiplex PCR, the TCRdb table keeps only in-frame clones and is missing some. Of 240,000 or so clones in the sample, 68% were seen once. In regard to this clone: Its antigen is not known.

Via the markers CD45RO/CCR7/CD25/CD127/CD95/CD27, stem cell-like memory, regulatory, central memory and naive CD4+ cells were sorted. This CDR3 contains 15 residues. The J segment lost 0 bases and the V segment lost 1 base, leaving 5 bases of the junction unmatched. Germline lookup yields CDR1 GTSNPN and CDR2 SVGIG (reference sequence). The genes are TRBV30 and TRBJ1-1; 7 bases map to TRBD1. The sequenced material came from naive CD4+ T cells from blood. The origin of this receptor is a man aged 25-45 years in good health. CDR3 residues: CAWSAPTGMNTEAFF. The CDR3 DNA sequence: TGTGCCTGGAGTGCCCCGACAGGGATGAACACTGAAGCTTTCTTT.